This paragraph covers one T cell receptor (beta chain) sequence. Antigen unknown. The assay was immunoSEQ multiplex PCR, and TCRdb's table has in-frame clones only and misses some. The data contain some 95,000 clones, 70% to 90% of them seen just once; the ten biggest clones take up less than 4%. The data stem from a study of T cell responses to AZD1222 COVID-19 vaccine. Study-level results: Repertoires were obtained solely post-peak T cell response.

V was cut by 2 bases and J by 0 bases, with 8 bases left in between. Germline V gene data show CDR1 as KGHSH and CDR2 as LQKENI. CDR3 length: 15 amino acids. The chain uses TRBV18 and TRBJ2-4; D is uncertain. Source: peripheral blood, taken on day 0 of AZD1222 vaccination. The sequence came from an adult in good health. The CDR3 DNA reads TGTGCCAGCTCACCAAATAGTCTAGCCAAAAACATTCAGTACTTC. Translating gives CASSPNSLAKNIQYF. Combining the CDR3 with reference TRBV18 and TRBJ2-4 gives the whole variable domain NAGVMQNPRHLVRRRGQEARLRCSPMKGHSHVYWYRQLPEEGLKFMVYLQKENIIDESGMPKERFSAEFPKEGPSILRIQQVVRGDSAAYFCASSPNSLAKNIQYFGAGTRLSVL.